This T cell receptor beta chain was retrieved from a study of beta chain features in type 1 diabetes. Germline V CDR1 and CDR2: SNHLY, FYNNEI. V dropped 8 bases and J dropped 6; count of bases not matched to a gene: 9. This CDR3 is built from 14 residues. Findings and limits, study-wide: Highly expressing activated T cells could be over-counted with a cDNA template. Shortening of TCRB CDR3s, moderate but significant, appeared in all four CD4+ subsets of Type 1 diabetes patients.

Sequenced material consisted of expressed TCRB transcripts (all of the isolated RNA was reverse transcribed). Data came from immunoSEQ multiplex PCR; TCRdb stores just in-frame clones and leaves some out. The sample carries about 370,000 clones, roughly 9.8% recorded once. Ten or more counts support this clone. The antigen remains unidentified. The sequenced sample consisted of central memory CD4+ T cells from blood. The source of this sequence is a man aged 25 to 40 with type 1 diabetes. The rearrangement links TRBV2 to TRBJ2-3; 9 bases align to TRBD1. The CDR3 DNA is TGTGCCAGCGATCCGTCCGGGACAGGGGATACGCAGTATTTT. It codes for CASDPSGTGDTQYF. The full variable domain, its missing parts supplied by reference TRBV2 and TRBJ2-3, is EPEVTQTPSHQVTQMGQEVILRCVPISNHLYFYWYRQILGQKVEFLVSFYNNEISEKSEIFDDQFSVERPDGSNFTLKIRSTKLEDSAMYFCASDPSGTGDTQYFGPGTRLTVL.